These 5 T cell receptor beta chains originate from one sample sequenced in a study of blood T cell repertoires in COVID-19. The protocol was immunoSEQ multiplex PCR, while the TCRdb copy is restricted to in-frame clones and leaves out a portion. The data contain over 350,000 clones, just over 90% of them seen just once; the ten biggest clones take up over 0.7%. The sample comprised PBMCs or T cells enriched from blood (not recorded which). The receptors here all came from a woman aged 40 to 50 who had been exposed to COVID-19.

This clone was recorded once. The gene calls are TRBV5-1 and TRBJ1-5, with 9 positions matching TRBD1. The CDR3 is 15 amino acids. Germline loops: CDR1 SGHRS, CDR2 YFSETQ. V trimming: 2 bases; J trimming: 3 bases; junction bases outside the gene matches: 3. The CDR3 reads CASSFGTGYNQPQHF. The CDR3 DNA is TGCGCCAGCAGCTTCGGGACAGGGTACAATCAGCCCCAGCATTTT.

The CDR3: CASRARDEQYF. CDR3 DNA: TGTGCCAGCAGGGCTCGGGACGAGCAGTACTTC. This rearrangement joins TRBV6-6 to TRBJ2-7; unclear D gene. The germline V gene has CDR1 MNHNY and CDR2 SVGAGI (reference sequence). The CDR3 has 11 amino acids. The V gene lost 6 bases and the J gene lost 5 bases, with 8 bases spanning the gap.

The CDR3 DNA is TGCAGCGTTGAGGTAGGCGGGGCCAATGAGCAGTTCTTC. Its protein is CSVEVGGANEQFF. The V call is TRBV29-1, the J call TRBJ2-1; tentative D call: TRBD2 (6 bases). The germline gives CDR1 SQVTM, CDR2 ANQGSEA. The CDR3 contains 13 residues. The V gene lost 3 bases and the J gene lost 6 bases, with 12 bases spanning the gap.

The V call is TRBV7-9, the J call TRBJ1-6; perhaps TRBD1 as D (5 bases). The CDR3 length is 14 residues. Trimming took 4 bases from V and 8 from J, leaving 12 bases between them. Germline CDR1 and CDR2: SEHNR and FQNEAQ (reference sequence). CDR3 coding DNA: TGTGCCAGCAGCTCCCCGGGGGAGCATTCACCCCTCCACTTT. Its protein product is CASSSPGEHSPLHF.

The V and J genes are TRBV28 and TRBJ1-1; no clear D gene. CDR3 length: 13 residues. Trimming shortened V by 6 bases and J by 0 bases, and 8 bases separated the two germline ends. Per germline, CDR1 MDHEN and CDR2 SYDVKM. Here the CDR3 reads CASRSIMNTEAFF. CDR3 in DNA: TGTGCCAGCAGATCAATCATGAACACTGAAGCTTTCTTT. The full variable domain, completed using reference TRBV28 and TRBJ1-1, is DVKVTQSSRYLVKRTGEKVFLECVQDMDHENMFWYRQDPGLGLRLIYFSYDVKMKEKGDIPEGYSVSREKKERFSLILESASTNQTSMYLCASRSIMNTEAFFGQGTRLTVV.